Each of the 12 T cell receptor beta chains below was sequenced from the same sample in a study of CD8 T cells in Susac syndrome. It was with random hexamers that about 0.45 to 1 ug RNA was reverse transcribed. TCRdb re-called the immunoSEQ multiplex PCR reads through MiXCR, storing one row per CDR3 protein. The repertoire holds about 94,000 distinct CDR3 sequences, with about 93% as singletons. Sequences were obtained from CD4+ T cells from PBMCs. Receptors originate from a human donor with Susac syndrome.

V is TRBV5-8 and J is TRBJ1-5, with D hard to call. Germline CDR1 reads SGHTS; CDR2 reads YDEGEE. V was cut by 3 bases and J by 4 bases, with 2 bases left in between. This CDR3 contains 11 residues. CDR3 coding DNA: TGTGCCAGCAGCTGGAATCAGCCCCAGCATTTT. Translating it yields CASSWNQPQHF. The full variable domain, in which reference TRBV5-8 and TRBJ1-5 provide the parts outside the CDR3, is EAGVTQSPTHLIKTRGQQATLRCSPISGHTSVYWYQQALGLGLQFLLWYDEGEERNRGNFPPRFSGRQFPNYSSELNVNALELEDSALYLCASSWNQPQHFGDGTRLSIL.

The V and J genes are TRBV20-1 and TRBJ2-3; D is ambiguous. With 3 bases removed from V and 4 bases from J, the gap between germline ends came to 5 bases. Germline CDR1 is DFQATT and CDR2 is SNEGSKA (reference sequence). The CDR3 length is 11 residues. The CDR3 region is CSARRPDTQYF. The CDR3 DNA sequence: TGCAGTGCTAGGAGGCCAGATACGCAGTATTTT.

This rearrangement joins TRBV20-1 to TRBJ2-3, with D possibly matching TRBD2 (6 bases). V lost 3 bases and J 0 bases, leaving 10 bases between the germline ends. The germline V gene encodes CDR1 DFQATT and CDR2 SNEGSKA (reference sequence). The CDR3 has 14 residues. CDR3 region: CSARTAGSTDTQYF. DNA for the CDR3: TGCAGTGCTAGGACGGCGGGGAGCACAGATACGCAGTATTTT.

V gene TRBV5-1 combines with J gene TRBJ1-4; D is possibly TRBD1 (5 bases). Trimming took 2 bases from V and 4 from J, leaving 12 bases between them. From germline, CDR1 is SGHRS and CDR2 YFSETQ. The CDR3 consists of 15 residues. CDR3 region: CASSFYDRDNEKLFF. In DNA, the CDR3 is TGCGCCAGCAGCTTCTATGACAGAGATAATGAAAAACTGTTTTTT.

The gene calls are TRBV4-2 and TRBJ2-6; perhaps TRBD1 as D (6 bases). In germline, CDR1 is LGHNA, CDR2 YNFKEQ. CDR3 length: 18 amino acids. V was clipped by 3 bases and J by 1 base, with 16 bases between them. The CDR3 nucleotides read TGTGCCAGCAGCCAGCAGGGGCGAGGGCGGTCTGGGGCCAACGTCCTGACTTTC. Translation: CASSQQGRGRSGANVLTF.

V and J are TRBV9 and TRBJ2-7; weak D call: TRBD1 (6 bases). V was clipped by 1 base and J by 1 base, with 15 bases between them. The germline gives CDR1 SGDLS, CDR2 YYNGEE. There are 16 residues in the CDR3. The CDR3 sequence is CASSVSPGTSSYEQYF. Written as DNA, the CDR3 is TGTGCCAGCAGCGTAAGTCCCGGGACATCATCCTACGAGCAGTACTTC.

The V gene is TRBV20-1, the J gene TRBJ2-3; TRBD2 matches at 13 bases. The V segment lost 5 bases and the J segment 7 bases; nucleotides outside the gene matches: 6. The length of the CDR3 is 14 residues. Looked up from germline, CDR1 is DFQATT and CDR2 is SNEGSKA (reference sequence). CDR3 in amino acids: CSAELAGGRNTQYF. CDR3 nucleotides: TGCAGTGCTGAACTAGCGGGGGGGCGAAATACGCAGTATTTT.

The chain uses TRBV11-2 and TRBJ2-7; D may correspond to TRBD1 or TRBD2 (5 bases each). Trimming took 4 bases from V and 7 from J, leaving 17 bases between them. The germline CDR1 and CDR2 sequences are SGHAT and FQNNGV. CDR3 length equals 14 residues. DNA for the CDR3: TGTGCCAGCAGCTCTCCGATGGGGCCGGGAGAGCAGTACTTC. Residues: CASSSPMGPGEQYF.

The gene calls are TRBV30 and TRBJ1-3; unclear D gene. The V end was cut by 1 base, the J end by 3 bases, with 10 bases between. CDR1 and CDR2 from the germline V gene are GTSNPN and SVGIG (reference sequence). This CDR3 is 14 amino acids long. The CDR3 nucleotides are TGTGCCTGGAGTGGGGCAGGTCGTGGAAACACCATATATTTT. Its protein is CAWSGAGRGNTIYF. The whole variable domain, filled in from reference TRBV30 and TRBJ1-3, reads SQTIHQWPATLVQPVGSPLSLECTVEGTSNPNLYWYRQAAGRGLQLLFYSVGIGQISSEVPQNLSASRPQDRQFILSSKKLLLSDSGFYLCAWSGAGRGNTIYFGEGSWLTVV.

The rearrangement joins TRBV20-1 to TRBJ1-1; D call uncertain. CDR3 length: 12 amino acids. V lost 1 base and J 1 base, leaving 4 bases between the germline ends. CDR1 is DFQATT, CDR2 SNEGSKA, per germline (reference sequence). The CDR3 sequence: CSARVANTEAFF. The DNA of the CDR3 is TGCAGTGCTAGAGTCGCGAACACTGAAGCTTTCTTT.

The V gene is TRBV19, the J gene TRBJ1-1; D not certain. The CDR3 totals 14 residues. CDR1 is LNHDA and CDR2 is SQIVND in the germline V gene (reference sequence). Trimming shortened V by 5 bases and J by 6 bases, and 16 bases separated the two germline ends. The CDR3 DNA is TGTGCCAGTAGTTTTAACCTACCTGGAGCTGAAGCTTTCTTT. Translating it yields CASSFNLPGAEAFF.

The chain recombines TRBV7-9 with TRBJ2-2, with TRBD1 as a possible D gene (6 bases). The CDR3 loop spans 15 amino acids. Deletions cut 3 bases from V and 0 bases from J, with 8 bases between. The germline gives CDR1 SEHNR, CDR2 FQNEAQ (reference sequence). The CDR3 DNA reads TGTGCCAGCAGCTTGGGACATGCGAACACCGGGGAGCTGTTTTTT. Translation: CASSLGHANTGELFF.